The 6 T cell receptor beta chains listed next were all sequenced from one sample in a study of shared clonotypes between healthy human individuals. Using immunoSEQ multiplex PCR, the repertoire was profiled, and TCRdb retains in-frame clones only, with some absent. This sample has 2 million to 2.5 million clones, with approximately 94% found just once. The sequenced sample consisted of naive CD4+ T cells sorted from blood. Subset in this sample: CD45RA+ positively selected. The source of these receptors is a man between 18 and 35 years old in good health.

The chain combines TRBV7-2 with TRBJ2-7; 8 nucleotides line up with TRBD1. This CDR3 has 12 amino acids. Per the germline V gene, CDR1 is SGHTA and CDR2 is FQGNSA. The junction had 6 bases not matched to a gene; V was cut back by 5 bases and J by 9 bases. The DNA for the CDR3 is TGTGCCAGCAGCCCCTCGGACAGGGTGCAGTACTTC. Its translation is CASSPSDRVQYF.

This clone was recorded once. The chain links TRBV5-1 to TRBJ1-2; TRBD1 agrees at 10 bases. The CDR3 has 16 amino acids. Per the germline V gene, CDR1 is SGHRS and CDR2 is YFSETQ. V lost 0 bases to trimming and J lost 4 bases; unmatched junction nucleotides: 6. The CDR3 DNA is TGCGCCAGCAGCTTGGGAGGGACAGGGGAAGGCTATGGCTACACCTTC. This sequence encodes CASSLGGTGEGYGYTF. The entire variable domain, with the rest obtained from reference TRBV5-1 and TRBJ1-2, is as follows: KAGVTQTPRYLIKTRGQQVTLSCSPISGHRSVSWYQQTPGQGLQFLFEYFSETQRNKGNFPGRFSGRQFSNSRSEMNVSTLELGDSALYLCASSLGGTGEGYGYTFGSGTRLTVV.

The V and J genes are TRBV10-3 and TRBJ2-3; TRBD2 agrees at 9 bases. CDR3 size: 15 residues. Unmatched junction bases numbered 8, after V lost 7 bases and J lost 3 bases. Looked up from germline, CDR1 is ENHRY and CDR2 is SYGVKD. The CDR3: CAINKAGGLTDTQYF. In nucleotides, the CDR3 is TGTGCCATCAATAAGGCGGGAGGGTTAACAGATACGCAGTATTTT.

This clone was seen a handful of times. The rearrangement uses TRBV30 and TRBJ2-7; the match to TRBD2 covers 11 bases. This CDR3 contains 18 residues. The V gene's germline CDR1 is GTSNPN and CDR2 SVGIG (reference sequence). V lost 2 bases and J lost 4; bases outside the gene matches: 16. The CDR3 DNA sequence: TGTGCCTGGAGTCCTCCGGGACTAGCGGTTGGGGGTTCGTACGAGCAGTACTTC. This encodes CAWSPPGLAVGGSYEQYF.

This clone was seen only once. Written as DNA, the CDR3 is TGTGCCAGCAGCTTAGGGGCGCCAGGCACTGAAGCTTTCTTT. It specifies CASSLGAPGTEAFF. This sequence joins TRBV7-8 and TRBJ1-1; D ambiguous. V lost 1 base and J 4 bases, leaving 10 bases between the germline ends. Germline CDR1 and CDR2: SGHVS and FQNEAQ. The CDR3 contains 14 residues.

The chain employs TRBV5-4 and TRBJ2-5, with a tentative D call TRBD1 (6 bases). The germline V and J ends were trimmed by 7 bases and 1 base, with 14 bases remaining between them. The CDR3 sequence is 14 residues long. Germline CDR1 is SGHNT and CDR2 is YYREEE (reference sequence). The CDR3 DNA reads TGTGCCAGCTCGGAACAGGGAACCCAAGAGACCCAGTACTTC. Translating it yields CASSEQGTQETQYF.